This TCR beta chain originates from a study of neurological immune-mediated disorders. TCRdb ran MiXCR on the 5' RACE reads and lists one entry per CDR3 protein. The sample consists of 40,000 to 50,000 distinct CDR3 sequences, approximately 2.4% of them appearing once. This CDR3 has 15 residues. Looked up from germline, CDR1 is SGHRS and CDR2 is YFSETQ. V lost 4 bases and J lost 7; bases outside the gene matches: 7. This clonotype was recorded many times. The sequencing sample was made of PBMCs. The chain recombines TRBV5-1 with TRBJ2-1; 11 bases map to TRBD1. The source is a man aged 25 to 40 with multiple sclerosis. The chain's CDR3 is CASSRTGGIQNEQFF. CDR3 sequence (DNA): TGCGCCAGCAGCCGGACAGGGGGCATCCAGAATGAGCAGTTCTTC.